Listed below are T cell receptor beta chains from one sample, sequenced in a study of cytomegalovirus exposure and HLA in healthy donors. The repertoire was sequenced with immunoSEQ multiplex PCR; TCRdb's copy has only in-frame clones and lacks some. The table shows about 71,000 clones, with approximately 94% occurring only once. Sequences were obtained from PBMCs. All receptors come from a young woman in good health and CMV-seronegative. Both conserved end residues are part of each CDR3. Fields, in order: V gene, D gene, clone size, J gene, CDR3 DNA, CDR3 protein. A D gene is named only where the DNA matches it firmly. For some rows the clone size is stated as once, few or many, or as a class when expanded; others skip it.

TRBV27,.,once,TRBJ2-1,TGTGCCAGCAGACGACACAGGGAGAGGAACAATGAGCAGTTCTTC,CASRRHRERNNEQFF
TRBV27,.,once,TRBJ2-7,TGTGCCAGCAGTTCCCCTGGGGGGAGCGGCCAGGGGGACGAGCAGTACTTC,CASSSPGGSGQGDEQYF
TRBV5-8,.,.,TRBJ2-3,TGTGCCAGCAGCACCAATGTAGTTGGCACAGATACGCAGTATTTT,CASSTNVVGTDTQYF
TRBV4-1,TRBD1,.,TRBJ1-2,TGCGCCAGCAGCCAAGGGGCAGGGGGATTTAACTATGGCTACACCTTC,CASSQGAGGFNYGYTF
TRBV6-4,.,once,TRBJ2-7,TGTGCCAGCAGCACCCCCCCGGACTTCGTACGGGAGCAGTACTTC,CASSTPPDFVREQYF
TRBV2,TRBD1,few,TRBJ1-2,TGTGCCAGCAGTCGACAGGGAGGTAGGGGCTACACCTTC,CASSRQGGRGYTF
TRBV11-3,TRBD2,.,TRBJ2-1,TGTGCCAGCAGCTTAGGTAGCGGGGAGTCCTACAATGAGCAGTTCTTC,CASSLGSGESYNEQFF
TRBV5-1,.,.,TRBJ1-1,TGCGCCAGCAGCTTTGCGGGACCCACTGAAGCTTTCTTT,CASSFAGPTEAFF
TRBV10-2,.,.,TRBJ1-2,TGCGCCAGCAGTGAAGCATTCTATGGCTACACCTTC,CASSEAFYGYTF
TRBV28,.,.,TRBJ1-5,TGTGCCAGCAGCCCCACTGGGGCTGGCAATCAGCCCCAGCATTTT,CASSPTGAGNQPQHF
TRBV5-5,.,once,TRBJ2-7,TGTGCCAGCAGCCCCCTGGGGGACTTCGAGCAGTACTTC,CASSPLGDFEQYF
TRBV6-6,.,.,TRBJ1-4,TGTGCCAGCAGTTACTCAGGGGGTAATGAAAAACTGTTTTTT,CASSYSGGNEKLFF
TRBV29-1,.,.,TRBJ2-7,TGCAGCGTTGAAGACCCGGGACAACCCTCCTACGAGCAGTACTTC,CSVEDPGQPSYEQYF
TRBV2,TRBD1,.,TRBJ2-7,TGTGCCAGCAGTGGGGACAGCTCCTACGAGCAGTACTTC,CASSGDSSYEQYF
TRBV14,.,once,TRBJ2-5,TGTGCCAGCAGCCAAGGAGGGGAGACCCAGTACTTC,CASSQGGETQYF
TRBV30,.,.,TRBJ2-1,TGTGCCTGGAGTGTACTGTATCATGAGCAGTTCTTC,CAWSVLYHEQFF
TRBV4-1,.,.,TRBJ2-3,TGCGCCAGCAGCCAAGGAACGGGGTTTGCAGATACGCAGTATTTT,CASSQGTGFADTQYF
TRBV11-3,TRBD1,once,TRBJ2-1,TGTGCCAGCAGCTTAGTTAGACAGGGGGCCTACAATGAGCAGTTCTTC,CASSLVRQGAYNEQFF
TRBV11-1,.,.,TRBJ2-5,TGTGCCAGCAGCTTAGTTTTAGCCATCCCGGAGACCCAGTACTTC,CASSLVLAIPETQYF
TRBV9,.,.,TRBJ1-6,TGTGCCAGCAGCGTAGCAGGGACCTATAATTCACCCCTCCACTTT,CASSVAGTYNSPLHF
TRBV19,TRBD2,.,TRBJ2-7,TGTGCCAGTAGTGGACTAGCGGCAAGATACGAGCAGTACTTC,CASSGLAARYEQYF
TRBV7-2,TRBD1,.,TRBJ1-2,TGTGCCAGCAGCTTAGTGCGCAGGGGGCAGGGCTACACCTTC,CASSLVRRGQGYTF
TRBV28,TRBD2,.,TRBJ2-7,TGTGCCAGCAGTGAAAGCGGGAGGACCTACGAGCAGTACTTC,CASSESGRTYEQYF
TRBV4-3,TRBD2,.,TRBJ2-1,TGCGCCAGCAGCCAACTGAAGCAGGTGGGGGGGGGTCAAGGTGAGCAGTTCTTC,CASSQLKQVGGGQGEQFF
TRBV4-1,TRBD2,.,TRBJ2-7,TGCGCCAGCAGCCACCCGGCCGCGGGGGGCGAAGACGAGCAGTACTTC,CASSHPAAGGEDEQYF
TRBV11-2,TRBD2,.,TRBJ2-3,TGTGCCAGCAGCCGCGGGGGGACGAGGGATACGCAGTATTTT,CASSRGGTRDTQYF
TRBV18,TRBD1,.,TRBJ2-7,TGTGCCAGCTCACCAGGGACAGGCTACGAGCAGTACTTC,CASSPGTGYEQYF
TRBV29-1,TRBD1,.,TRBJ2-3,TGCAGCACTACTTGGACAGGGACAAGCACAGATACGCAGTATTTT,CSTTWTGTSTDTQYF
TRBV30,TRBD2,.,TRBJ2-4,TGTGCCTGGAGTGCCTTGCGGGAGGCTACTCAGTACTTC,CAWSALREATQYF
TRBV11-2,.,.,TRBJ2-3,TGTGCCAGCAGCTTAGCCGCGGATACGCAGTATTTT,CASSLAADTQYF
TRBV4-1,TRBD1,.,TRBJ2-7,TGCGCCAGCAGCCTCGGGGACAGGTCGAGATACGAGCAGTACTTC,CASSLGDRSRYEQYF
TRBV4-1,.,.,TRBJ1-2,TGCGCCAGCAGCCAAGTGTGGGTTGGCGGCTATGGCTACACCTTC,CASSQVWVGGYGYTF
TRBV6-5,TRBD2,.,TRBJ2-7,TGTGCCAGCAGTTACTCGTACCTAGCGGACTACGAGCAGTACTTC,CASSYSYLADYEQYF
TRBV10-3,.,few,TRBJ1-1,TGTGCCATCACTCCGTCGGCGGGGAACACTGAAGCTTTCTTT,CAITPSAGNTEAFF
TRBV9,.,.,TRBJ1-2,TGTGCCAGCAGCGTAGAGAGGGAGAGCGGCTACACCTTC,CASSVERESGYTF
TRBV4-1,.,.,TRBJ1-1,TGCGCCAGCAGCCAAGTAAGGACAGATGAAGCTTTCTTT,CASSQVRTDEAFF
TRBV11-2,.,.,TRBJ2-5,TGTGCCAGCAGCCGAAGGTCCCTAGCGCGCCAAGAGACCCAGTACTTC,CASSRRSLARQETQYF
TRBV4-2,TRBD1,.,TRBJ2-7,TGTGCCAGCAGCCAAGCGTGGGACAGCATATTCCCCTACGAGCAGTACTTC,CASSQAWDSIFPYEQYF
TRBV19,TRBD2,.,TRBJ2-2,TGTGCCAGTAGTGGTAGGCGGGAGCTTACCGGGGAGCTGTTTTTT,CASSGRRELTGELFF
TRBV10-2,TRBD1,.,TRBJ1-2,TGCGCCAGCAGTGAGGCAGGGGGGATCTATGGCTACACCTTC,CASSEAGGIYGYTF
TRBV21-1,.,.,TRBJ1-5,TGTGCCAGCAGCAAAGAACCGTGTCAGAGCAATCAGCCCCAGCATTTT,CASSKEPCQSNQPQHF
TRBV5-4,TRBD1,.,TRBJ2-3,TGTGCCAGCAGCTCTTTTTTCGCCCCGGGACAGGGAAAGACGCAGTATTTT,CASSSFFAPGQGKTQYF
TRBV2,.,.,TRBJ2-2,TGTGCCAGCAGTGAAGCGCGAGCGAACACCGGGGAGCTGTTTTTT,CASSEARANTGELFF
TRBV27,.,.,TRBJ1-1,TGTGCCAGCAGTGACGACAGAATGAACACTGAAGCTTTCTTT,CASSDDRMNTEAFF
TRBV5-1,TRBD1,once,TRBJ2-1,TGCGCCAGCAGCATGACAGGGGCCAATGAGCAGTTCTTC,CASSMTGANEQFF
TRBV11-2,.,.,TRBJ2-7,TGTGCCAGCAGCTTAGATCGGCCGGGACAGCGGAGGGGCGAGCAGTACTTC,CASSLDRPGQRRGEQYF
TRBV5-4,TRBD1,once,TRBJ2-5,TGTGCCAGCAGCCCGACCGGGACAGAGACCCAAGAGACCCAGTACTTC,CASSPTGTETQETQYF
TRBV7-2,.,.,TRBJ2-7,TGTGCCAGCAGCCGCGGACTCCCCCCCTACGAGCAGTACTTC,CASSRGLPPYEQYF
TRBV4-2,TRBD1,.,TRBJ2-7,TGTGCCAGCAGCCAAGGGCAGGGGGTTATCGCCCCCTACGAGCAGTACTTC,CASSQGQGVIAPYEQYF
TRBV6-1,TRBD1,.,TRBJ1-2,TGTGCCAGCATCACCCTACCTCAGGGGGCAACGGGCTACACCTTC,CASITLPQGATGYTF
TRBV4-3,TRBD1,.,TRBJ2-1,TGCGCCAGCAGCCGGAGACAGGGTAGTGATGAGCAGTTCTTC,CASSRRQGSDEQFF
TRBV7-9,TRBD1,few,TRBJ2-3,TGTGCCAGCAGCTTAGAGAGAGGAGGACAGGGGTTTACGCAGTATTTT,CASSLERGGQGFTQYF
TRBV10-1,TRBD2,.,TRBJ2-5,TGCGCCAGCAACGGGACTAGCGGGGGCGAGACCCAGTACTTC,CASNGTSGGETQYF
TRBV27,TRBD2,few,TRBJ2-7,TGTGCCAGTCGGACTAGCGGGTGGACCTACGAGCAGTACTTC,CASRTSGWTYEQYF
TRBV6-1,TRBD1,.,TRBJ2-3,TGTGCCAGCAGTGCACTTGGGGGACAGGGGGTTTCGATTGGTACGCAGTATTTT,CASSALGGQGVSIGTQYF